This passage covers 15 T cell receptor beta chains from one sample sequenced in a study of blood T cell repertoires in COVID-19. Libraries were prepared by immunoSEQ multiplex PCR; TCRdb keeps only in-frame clonotypes and omits some of them. Of about 300,000 clones listed, 65% to 85% were seen once; the top ten hold approximately 1.2%. The specimen was peripheral blood. The receptors were sampled from a woman in her forties or fifties with acute or convalescent COVID-19.

In its sample, this clone was seen a few times. The chain links TRBV20-1 to TRBJ1-2; D perhaps matches TRBD1 (6 bases). Trimming shortened V by 7 bases and J by 8 bases, and 14 bases separated the two germline ends. Germline V gives CDR1 DFQATT, CDR2 SNEGSKA (reference sequence). The CDR3 loop spans 11 amino acids. CDR3 sequence (DNA): TGCAGTGTCAGACAGGTTATAGGCTACACCTTC. Its translation is CSVRQVIGYTF.

This sequence joins TRBV7-2 and TRBJ2-7; no clear D. The germline gives CDR1 SGHTA, CDR2 FQGNSA. Trimming cost V 1 base and J 1 base, with 8 bases left between them. CDR3 length equals 14 residues. This CDR3 reads CASSLEVTSYEQYF. CDR3 bases: TGTGCCAGCAGCTTAGAAGTGACATCCTACGAGCAGTACTTC. The full variable domain, in which reference TRBV7-2 and TRBJ2-7 provide the parts outside the CDR3, is GAGVSQSPSNKVTEKGKDVELRCDPISGHTALYWYRQSLGQGLEFLIYFQGNSAPDKSGLPSDRFSAERTGGSVSTLTIQRTQQEDSAVYLCASSLEVTSYEQYFGPGTRLTVT.

This sequence joins TRBV24-1 and TRBJ1-2, with TRBD1 as a possible D gene (5 bases). Trimming took 10 bases from V and 6 from J, leaving 14 bases between them. Germline assignment: CDR1 KGHDR and CDR2 SFDVKD. This CDR3 spans 12 amino acids. CDR3 in amino acids: CATRGNVDGYTF. CDR3 coding DNA: TGTGCCACGCGGGGCAATGTCGATGGCTACACCTTC.

CDR3 nucleotide sequence: TGTGCCAGCAGTTTGCGGGCCCAGCCCACCTACGAGCAGTACTTC. Its translation is CASSLRAQPTYEQYF. The rearrangement links TRBV27 to TRBJ2-7; D perhaps matches TRBD2 (5 bases). The V gene lost 3 bases and the J gene lost 2 bases, with 14 bases spanning the gap. The CDR3 totals 15 residues. CDR1 is MNHEY and CDR2 is SMNVEV in the germline V gene (reference sequence).

V usage is TRBV4-3 and J usage is TRBJ2-2, with D perhaps matching TRBD2 (7 bases). Trimming pared 3 bases from V and 4 bases from J, leaving 18 bases between. This CDR3 contains 17 residues. Germline V gives CDR1 LGHNA, CDR2 YSLEER. The CDR3 here is CASSQPGGGGGTGELFF. The CDR3 DNA is TGCGCCAGCAGCCAGCCGGGGGGAGGGGGAGGCACCGGGGAGCTGTTTTTT.

The table lists this clone with a count of one. The rearrangement uses TRBV4-3 and TRBJ2-7, with a possible D match to TRBD2 (6 bases). CDR3 length: 13 amino acids. Germline V gene data show CDR1 as LGHNA and CDR2 as YSLEER. V was trimmed by 0 bases and J by 6 bases, leaving 9 bases between them. DNA for the CDR3: TGCGCCAGCAGCCAAGATCAAGCGGGCGAGCAGTACTTC. This gives the protein CASSQDQAGEQYF.

The J gene is TRBJ1-1, the V gene TRBV30; D gene unclear. Germline V lookup: CDR1 GTSNPN, CDR2 SVGIG (reference sequence). The CDR3 is made up of 11 amino acids. Trimming pared 7 bases from V and 4 bases from J, leaving 10 bases between. The CDR3 spells CAFGGPTEAFF. As DNA, the CDR3 is TGTGCCTTTGGCGGGCCCACTGAAGCTTTCTTT.

As DNA, the CDR3 is TGTGCCAGCACCCCTAGACAGCCTCTGACCAAAGAGACCCAGTACTTC. This codes for CASTPRQPLTKETQYF. The rearrangement uses TRBV6-2 or TRBV6-3 and TRBJ2-5; weak D call: TRBD1 (5 bases). This CDR3 contains 16 residues. CDR1 is MNHEY, CDR2 SVGEGT, per germline. Trimming left V 7 bases short and J 3 bases short, with 21 bases between.

The chain employs TRBV7-2 and TRBJ1-6; 7 bases map to TRBD1. The CDR3 is made up of 15 amino acids. Germline trimming cut 4 bases from V and 3 bases from J; bases unmatched to any gene: 3. Germline assignment: CDR1 SGHTA and CDR2 FQGNSA. CDR3 DNA sequence: TGTGCCAGCAGCTCTGGGACAGTCTATAATTCACCCCTCCACTTT. This encodes CASSSGTVYNSPLHF.

The V gene is TRBV7-9, the J gene TRBJ2-1; possible D gene TRBD2, 6 bases. With 4 bases removed from V and 8 bases from J, the gap between germline ends came to 9 bases. The germline V gene has CDR1 SEHNR and CDR2 FQNEAQ (reference sequence). This CDR3 has 12 amino acids. Written as DNA, the CDR3 is TGTGCCAGCAGCTCGGAGGGGTATGAGCAGTTCTTC. Its protein product is CASSSEGYEQFF.

The chain carries TRBV18 and TRBJ2-5; TRBD2 might be the D (7 bases). This CDR3 contains 15 residues. CDR1 is KGHSH, CDR2 LQKENI, per germline. Trimming cost V 3 bases and J 5 bases, with 16 bases left between them. The CDR3 protein is CASSPALGGGETQYF. The CDR3 region has the DNA TGTGCCAGCTCACCGGCACTCGGCGGGGGCGAGACCCAGTACTTC.

The chain uses TRBV19 and TRBJ2-1; D is perhaps TRBD2 (6 bases). Germline V gene data show CDR1 as LNHDA and CDR2 as SQIVND (reference sequence). V was shortened by 4 bases and J by 1 base, with 8 bases between the two germline ends. There are 14 residues in the CDR3. CDR3 loop: CASSTTRSYNEQFF. As DNA, the CDR3 is TGTGCCAGTAGTACGACTAGATCCTACAATGAGCAGTTCTTC.

The chain combines TRBV14 with TRBJ1-1; possible D gene TRBD1, 6 bases. The V and J ends lost 5 bases and 3 bases respectively, with 16 bases between them. This CDR3 contains 15 residues. Germline values: CDR1 SGHDN, CDR2 FVKESK. The CDR3 region is CASSETGKWYTEAFF. The CDR3 region has the DNA TGTGCCAGCAGCGAAACAGGGAAGTGGTACACTGAAGCTTTCTTT.

This CDR3 reads CASSRTGRTDTQYF. The CDR3, as DNA: TGTGCCAGCAGTCGGACAGGGCGCACAGATACGCAGTATTTT. This chain connects TRBV6-5 to TRBJ2-3, with 8 positions matching TRBD1. The CDR3 totals 14 residues. Trimming took 5 bases from V and 1 from J; bases not matched to a gene: 2. Per the germline V gene, CDR1 is MNHEY and CDR2 is SVGAGI.

The chain couples TRBV5-1 to TRBJ1-4; D perhaps matches TRBD1 (5 bases). V gave up 0 bases and J gave up 0 bases, with 9 bases separating them. This CDR3 has 16 amino acids. Germline CDR1 is SGHRS and CDR2 is YFSETQ. CDR3 amino acids: CASSLDRPATNEKLFF. The CDR3 bases are TGCGCCAGCAGCTTGGACAGGCCGGCAACTAATGAAAAACTGTTTTTT.